This T cell receptor beta chain was retrieved from a study of T cell responses to AZD1222 COVID-19 vaccine. Study-wide points: Sampled repertoires all dated from after the peak T cell response. Spike-wide vaccine-associated CD4 TCRs dominated at 160-218 and 743-854. White British ancestry dominated among donors, who included more females, and clonal diversity was possibly underestimated. Reportedly, close to half of spike-specific TCRs are directed against unmutated variant regions.

Assay used: immunoSEQ multiplex PCR; TCRdb lists only in-frame clones, some missing. The top ten hold roughly a quarter of the sample, which has over 70,000 clones, more than 60% seen once. Trimming cost V 1 base and J 1 base, with 8 bases left between them. Per the germline V gene, CDR1 is SGHRS and CDR2 is YFSETQ. The length of the CDR3 is 14 residues. Concerning this clone: Its antigen is unidentified.

Here the sequenced sample was peripheral blood, taken 28 days after the second dose of the MenACWY control vaccine. The origin of this receptor is an adult who received the MenACWY meningococcal vaccine as a control. The chain links TRBV5-1 to TRBJ2-5; D gene uncertain. CDR3 residues: CASSLSRIQETQYF. CDR3 nucleotide sequence: TGCGCCAGCAGCTTGAGTCGGATCCAAGAGACCCAGTACTTC.